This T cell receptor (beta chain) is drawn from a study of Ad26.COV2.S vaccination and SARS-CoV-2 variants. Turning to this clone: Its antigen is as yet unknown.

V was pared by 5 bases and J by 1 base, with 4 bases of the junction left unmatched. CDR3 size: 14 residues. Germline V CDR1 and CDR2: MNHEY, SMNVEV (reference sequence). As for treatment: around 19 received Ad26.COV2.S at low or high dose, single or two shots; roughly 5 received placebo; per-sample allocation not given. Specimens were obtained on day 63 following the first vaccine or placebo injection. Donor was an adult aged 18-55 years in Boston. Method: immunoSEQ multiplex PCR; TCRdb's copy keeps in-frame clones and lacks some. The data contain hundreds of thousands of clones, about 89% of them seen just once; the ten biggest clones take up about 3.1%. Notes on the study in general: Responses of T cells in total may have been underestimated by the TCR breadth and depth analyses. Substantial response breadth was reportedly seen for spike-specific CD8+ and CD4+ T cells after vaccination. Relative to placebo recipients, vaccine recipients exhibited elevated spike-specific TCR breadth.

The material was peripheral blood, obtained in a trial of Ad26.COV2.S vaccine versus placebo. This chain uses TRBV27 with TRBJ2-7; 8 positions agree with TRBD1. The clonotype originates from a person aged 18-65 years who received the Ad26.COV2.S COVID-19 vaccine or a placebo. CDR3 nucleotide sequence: TGTGCCAGCAGTCCGCGGACAGGGTCCTACGAGCAGTACTTC. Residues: CASSPRTGSYEQYF.